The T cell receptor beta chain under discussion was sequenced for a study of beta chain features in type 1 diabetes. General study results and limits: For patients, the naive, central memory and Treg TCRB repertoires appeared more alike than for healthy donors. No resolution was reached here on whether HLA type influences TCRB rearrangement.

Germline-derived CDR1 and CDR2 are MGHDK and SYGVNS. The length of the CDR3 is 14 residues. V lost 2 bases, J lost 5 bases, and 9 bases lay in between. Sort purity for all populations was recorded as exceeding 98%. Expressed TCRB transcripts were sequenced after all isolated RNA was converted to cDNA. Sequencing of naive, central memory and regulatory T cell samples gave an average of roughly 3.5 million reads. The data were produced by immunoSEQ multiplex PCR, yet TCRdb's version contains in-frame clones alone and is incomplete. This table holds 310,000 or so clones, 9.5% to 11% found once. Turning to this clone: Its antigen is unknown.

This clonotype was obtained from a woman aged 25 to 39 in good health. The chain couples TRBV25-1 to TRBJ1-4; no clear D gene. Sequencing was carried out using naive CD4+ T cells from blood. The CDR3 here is CASSENGRNEKLFF. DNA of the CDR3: TGTGCCAGCAGTGAAAACGGGAGGAATGAAAAACTGTTTTTT.